At least ten counts were recorded for the clone carrying this T cell receptor beta chain. The time point denotes: newly diagnosed GD, antithyroid drugs for less than 3 months. The authors made the TCR library using RNA they extracted from PBMCs. Each of the patients was recruited from an endocrinology department situated in Xi'an, China. CDR3-region Arm-PCR and iRepertoire HTBI primers produced the TCR beta libraries. TCRdb ran MiXCR on the multiplex PCR reads and lists one entry per CDR3 protein. The sample has hundreds of thousands of distinct CDR3 sequences; 18% are singletons. The sample originates from a study of regulatory T cells in long-lasting Graves disease. This CDR3 region has 16 residues. With 2 bases removed from V and 2 bases from J, the gap between germline ends came to 15 bases. From germline, CDR1 is SGHRS and CDR2 YFSETQ.

This rearrangement joins TRBV5-1 to TRBJ2-3; weak D call: TRBD2 (6 bases). This TCR was sampled from a female donor with Graves disease. The sequencing used peripheral blood mononuclear cells (PBMCs), collected at new diagnosis, from a patient treated with antithyroid drugs. The CDR3 protein is CASSLNRPGDTDTQYF. The CDR3 DNA sequence: TGCGCCAGCAGCTTAAATCGGCCGGGGGACACAGATACGCAGTATTTT.